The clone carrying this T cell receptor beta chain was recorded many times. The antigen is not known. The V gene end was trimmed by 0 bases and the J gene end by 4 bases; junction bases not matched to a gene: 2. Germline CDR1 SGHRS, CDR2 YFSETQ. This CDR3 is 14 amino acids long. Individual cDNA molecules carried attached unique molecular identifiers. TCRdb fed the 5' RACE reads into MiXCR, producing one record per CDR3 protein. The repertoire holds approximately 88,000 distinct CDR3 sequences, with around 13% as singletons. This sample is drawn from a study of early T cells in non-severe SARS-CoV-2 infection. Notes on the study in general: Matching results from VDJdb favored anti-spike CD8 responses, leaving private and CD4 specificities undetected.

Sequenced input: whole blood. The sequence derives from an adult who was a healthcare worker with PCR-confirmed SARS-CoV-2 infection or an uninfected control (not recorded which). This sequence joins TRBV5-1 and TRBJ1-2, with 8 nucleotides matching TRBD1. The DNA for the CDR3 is TGCGCCAGCAGCTTGGGGGGACAGGCCTATGGCTACACCTTC. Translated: CASSLGGQAYGYTF.